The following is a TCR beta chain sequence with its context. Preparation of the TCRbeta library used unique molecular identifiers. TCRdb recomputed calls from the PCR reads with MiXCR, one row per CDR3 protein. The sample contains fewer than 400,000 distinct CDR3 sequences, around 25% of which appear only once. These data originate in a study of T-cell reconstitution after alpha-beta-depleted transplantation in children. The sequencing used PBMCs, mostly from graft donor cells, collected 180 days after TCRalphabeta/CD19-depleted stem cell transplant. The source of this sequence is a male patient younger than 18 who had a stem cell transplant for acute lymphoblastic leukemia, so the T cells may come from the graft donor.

CDR3 DNA: TGCAGTGCTAGTCCCACTAGCGGCACAAGCACAGATACGCAGTATTTT. Its protein is CSASPTSGTSTDTQYF. V and J are TRBV20-1 and TRBJ2-3; 8 bases fit TRBD2. Germline CDR1 is DFQATT and CDR2 is SNEGSKA (reference sequence). The CDR3 runs 16 residues. V lost 3 bases and J lost 0; bases outside the gene matches: 8.